The rows below give T cell receptor beta chains drawn from one sample of a study of blood T cell repertoires in COVID-19. Sequenced by immunoSEQ multiplex PCR; TCRdb stores in-frame clones only, minus some. The table has 110,000 to 150,000 clones, approximately 80% seen once. Sequenced: peripheral blood. The receptors originated from a woman in her forties or fifties with acute or convalescent COVID-19. Each CDR3 is given with its conserved first and last residue. The D gene is left open where the match is weak. Size is stated for part of the rows, as once, few or many counts, or as a class when the clone is expanded.

-	-	TRBV4-3	TRBJ2-7	TGCGCCAGCAGCCGTTGGGGGGGGGCGGCTCATTACGAGCAGTACTTC	CASSRWGGAAHYEQYF
-	-	TRBV4-1	TRBJ1-4	TGCGCCAGCAGCCAAGATCTCGGAAAACTGTTTTTT	CASSQDLGKLFF
-	TRBD2	TRBV30	TRBJ2-5	TGTGCCTGGAGCACTAGCGGGCAAGAGACCCAGTACTTC	CAWSTSGQETQYF
-	TRBD2	TRBV18	TRBJ2-3	TGTGCCAGCTCACCACGGACTAGCGGCACAGATACGCAGTATTTT	CASSPRTSGTDTQYF
-	-	TRBV5-4	TRBJ1-4	TGTGCCAGCAGCCCCCGGGGAACAACTAATGAAAAACTGTTTTTT	CASSPRGTTNEKLFF
-	-	TRBV7-8	TRBJ1-2	TGTGCCAGCAGCTTACTTCCCGCGGGGTCCACAACTAACTATGGCTACACCTTC	CASSLLPAGSTTNYGYTF
few	-	TRBV6-5	TRBJ1-2	TGTGCCAGCAGTCGTCCCCAGGGGGGCTACACCTTC	CASSRPQGGYTF
once	TRBD2	TRBV7-2	TRBJ2-7	TGTGCCAGCAGCTTAGTGGGTGGGGGGGACCCCTACGAGCAGTACTTC	CASSLVGGGDPYEQYF
-	TRBD1	TRBV12-3/TRBV12-4	TRBJ2-7	TGTGCCAGCAGTGGGACAGATAGATACGAGCAGTACTTC	CASSGTDRYEQYF
few	-	TRBV5-1	TRBJ2-1	TGCGCCAGCAGCTTAAGGCTTGAGGGTGAGCAGTTCTTC	CASSLRLEGEQFF
-	-	TRBV7-9	TRBJ1-2	TGTGCCAGCAGCTTAATGGAGCAAAACTATGGCTACACCTTC	CASSLMEQNYGYTF
-	TRBD1	TRBV18	TRBJ1-2	TGTGCCAGCTCACTTCGACAGGGGGCGAATGGCTACACCTTC	CASSLRQGANGYTF
once	-	TRBV7-3	TRBJ1-2	TGTGCCAGCAGCTTAAATATTTCGCCAGGGGCGCGGGGCTACACCTTC	CASSLNISPGARGYTF
once	TRBD1	TRBV9	TRBJ2-7	TGTGCCAGCAGCCCTCAGGGACAGCTCGGCGAGCAGTACTTC	CASSPQGQLGEQYF
-	-	TRBV19	TRBJ1-2	TGTGCCACAACGCGGGACGCCTACTATGGCTACACCTTC	CATTRDAYYGYTF
-	TRBD1	TRBV27	TRBJ1-1	TGTGCCAGCAGGGGGGGACAGTTGAACACTGAAGCTTTCTTT	CASRGGQLNTEAFF
-	-	TRBV27	TRBJ2-1	TGTGCCAGCAGTTTATCGGTGACAGACAATGAGCAGTTCTTC	CASSLSVTDNEQFF
-	-	TRBV11-2	TRBJ2-7	TGTGCCAGCAGCCCCGGGTCACCGACCTACGAGCAGTACTTC	CASSPGSPTYEQYF
-	-	TRBV27	TRBJ2-3	TGTGCCAGCAGTTTCCGGGACATGGCGCAGTATTTT	CASSFRDMAQYF
-	-	TRBV5-6	TRBJ2-7	TGTGCCAGCAGCTTGTCTGGGACATACGAGCAGTACTTC	CASSLSGTYEQYF
few	-	TRBV6-5	TRBJ1-2	TGTGCCAGCACTAGTCCCCCGGCCGAAGGCTACACCTTC	CASTSPPAEGYTF
-	TRBD2	TRBV19	TRBJ2-1	TGTGCCAGTAGTATGGGTAGGGCTAGCGGGGTCCTTAATGAGCAGTTCTTC	CASSMGRASGVLNEQFF
-	-	TRBV13	TRBJ2-1	TGTGCCAGCAGTCTAGCGAACTACAATGAGCAGTTCTTC	CASSLANYNEQFF
few	-	TRBV6-1	TRBJ2-1	TGTGCCAGCAGTGAAGATCCTCGTGAGAAGTTCTTC	CASSEDPREKFF
-	-	TRBV28	TRBJ1-1	TGTGCCAGCCGGGGGGGGGCGCGAACTGAAGCTTTCTTT	CASRGGARTEAFF
-	-	TRBV5-6	TRBJ2-5	TGTGCCAGCAGCTTGGGGGCGGGGGCGCTGCAAGAGACCCAGTACTTC	CASSLGAGALQETQYF
-	-	TRBV12-3/TRBV12-4	TRBJ1-1	TGTGCCAGCAGTTTAGCGTGGGGGCCTGAAGCTTTCTTT	CASSLAWGPEAFF